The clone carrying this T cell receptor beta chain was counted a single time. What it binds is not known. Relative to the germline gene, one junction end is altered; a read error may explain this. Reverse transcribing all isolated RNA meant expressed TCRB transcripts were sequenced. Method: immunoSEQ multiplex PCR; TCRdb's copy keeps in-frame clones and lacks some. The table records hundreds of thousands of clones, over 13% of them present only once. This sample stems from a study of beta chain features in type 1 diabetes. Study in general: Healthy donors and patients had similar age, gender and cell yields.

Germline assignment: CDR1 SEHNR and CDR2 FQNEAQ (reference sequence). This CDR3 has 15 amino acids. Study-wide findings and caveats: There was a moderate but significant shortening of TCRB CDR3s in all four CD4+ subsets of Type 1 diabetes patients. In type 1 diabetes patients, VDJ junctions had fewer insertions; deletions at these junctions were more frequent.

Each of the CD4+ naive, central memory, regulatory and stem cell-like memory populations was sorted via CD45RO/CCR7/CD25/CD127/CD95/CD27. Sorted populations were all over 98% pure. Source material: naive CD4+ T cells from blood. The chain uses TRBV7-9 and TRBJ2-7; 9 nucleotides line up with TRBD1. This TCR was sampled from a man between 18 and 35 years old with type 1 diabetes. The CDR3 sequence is CASSLMGDRDDERYF. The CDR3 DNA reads TGTGCCAGCAGCCTGATGGGGGACAGGGACGACGAGCGGTACTTC.